This T cell receptor (beta chain) was recovered during a study of CD8+ T cells in alopecia areata. Both peripheral blood and punch biopsies of lesional scalp skin were obtained from patients who had alopecia areata. Study-wide results and limits: In scalp samples, resident alphabeta T cells of normal skin are also sequenced. Compared with normal scalp, lesional scalp had higher clonality and more expanded CD8+ clones.

Germline loops: CDR1 SGHDT, CDR2 YYEEEE. This CDR3 spans 14 amino acids. V shed 2 bases and J shed 3 bases, with 12 bases lying between them. Extracted from the samples, RNA was reverse transcribed into cDNA to serve as the sequencing template. Using immunoSEQ multiplex PCR, the repertoire was profiled, and TCRdb retains in-frame clones only, with some absent. This sample has 150,000 to 200,000 clones, with roughly 66% found just once. About this clone: The antigen is undetermined.

The sequence was obtained from a human donor with alopecia areata. The J gene is TRBJ2-7, the V gene TRBV5-6, with a tentative D call TRBD2 (6 bases). Sequencing was performed on CD8+ T cells sorted from blood, taken at week 0. The chain's CDR3 is CASSFGTSDYEQYF. The CDR3 nucleotides are TGTGCCAGCAGCTTTGGGACTTCTGACTACGAGCAGTACTTC.